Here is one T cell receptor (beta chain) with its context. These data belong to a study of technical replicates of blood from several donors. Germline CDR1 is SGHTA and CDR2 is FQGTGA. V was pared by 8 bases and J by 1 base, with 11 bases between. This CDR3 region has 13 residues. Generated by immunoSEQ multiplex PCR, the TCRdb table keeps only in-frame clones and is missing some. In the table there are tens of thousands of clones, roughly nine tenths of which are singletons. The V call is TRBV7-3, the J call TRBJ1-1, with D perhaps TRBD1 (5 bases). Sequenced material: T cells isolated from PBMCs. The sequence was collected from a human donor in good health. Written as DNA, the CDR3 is TGTGCCAGCGCAGGACAAGCGAACACTGAAGCTTTCTTT. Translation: CASAGQANTEAFF.